These 19 T cell receptor beta chains were sequenced from one sample in a study of OX40 agonist ivuxolimab in advanced cancers. Libraries were built with the immunoSEQ multiplex PCR assay. In its TCRdb copy, this immuneACCESS table keeps in-frame sequences only and misses some clones. Where compared with another copy, unresolved V genes explain less than half of these, and the others have no known cause. The sample records tens of thousands of clones, approximately 93% of which are singletons. Over 5% of the sample is held by the ten biggest clonotypes. The material was CD4+ or CD8+ T cells sorted from blood, obtained in a trial of the OX40 agonist ivuxolimab. These receptors all come from an adult with an advanced solid tumor such as melanoma, head and neck, liver or kidney cancer.

The genes are TRBV2 and TRBJ2-7, with D unclear. Germline CDR1 reads SNHLY; CDR2 reads FYNNEI. With 3 bases removed from V and 2 bases from J, the gap between germline ends came to 17 bases. The CDR3 runs 16 residues. The CDR3 sequence is CASSDSATQSTYEQYF. In nucleotides, the CDR3 is TGTGCCAGCAGTGACTCGGCGACGCAGAGCACCTACGAGCAGTACTTC.

The gene calls are TRBV11-2 and TRBJ2-1, with TRBD2 matching over 7 bases. Germline loops: CDR1 SGHAT, CDR2 FQNNGV. With 1 base clipped from V and 1 base from J, the junction kept 13 bases outside the gene matches. The CDR3 has 19 amino acids. CDR3 region: CASSLVGTSAEVSYNEQFF. The CDR3 nucleotides are TGTGCCAGCAGCTTAGTAGGTACTAGCGCAGAAGTGTCCTACAATGAGCAGTTCTTC.

CDR3 coding DNA: TGTGCCAGCAGCTTAGGTGCATACTACGAGCAGTACTTC. It encodes CASSLGAYYEQYF. The chain joins TRBV11-2 to TRBJ2-5; no firm D call. The J call may be incorrect, as the DNA end agrees better with TRBJ2-7. Germline V gene sequence: CDR1 SGHAT, CDR2 FQNNGV. The CDR3 is made up of 13 amino acids.

The chain is built from TRBV4-2 and TRBJ1-5; D remains unclear. Germline V gives CDR1 LGHNA, CDR2 YNFKEQ. Trimming removed 1 base from V and 5 bases from J, with 12 bases in between. The CDR3 totals 15 residues. The CDR3 sequence: CASSQVLATHQPQHF. The CDR3 DNA is TGTGCCAGCAGCCAAGTTTTAGCAACTCATCAGCCCCAGCATTTT.

This chain connects TRBV5-6 to TRBJ1-6; D is unresolved. CDR1 is SGHDT, CDR2 YYEEEE, per germline. CDR3 size: 16 residues. The V end lost 4 bases, the J end lost 0 bases, and 11 bases lay between the germline ends. As DNA, the CDR3 is TGTGCCAGCAGCCCCTCGGTGGACTCCTATAATTCACCCCTCCACTTT. Protein product: CASSPSVDSYNSPLHF.

This clone turned up a few times. The chain has TRBV19 and TRBJ1-1, with D unclear. The CDR3 runs to 12 residues. Trimming cost V 3 bases and J 0 bases, with 2 bases left between them. In germline, CDR1 is LNHDA, CDR2 SQIVND (reference sequence). This CDR3 is CASSILNTEAFF. CDR3 nucleotide sequence: TGTGCCAGTAGTATTTTGAACACTGAAGCTTTCTTT.

The V and J genes are TRBV5-1 and TRBJ2-1; 11 nucleotides match TRBD2. The CDR3 sequence is 18 residues long. Germline trimming cut 2 bases from V and 9 bases from J; bases unmatched to any gene: 16. Germline values: CDR1 SGHRS, CDR2 YFSETQ. CDR3 sequence: CASSLWPPTSGRSTEQFF. As DNA, the CDR3 is TGCGCCAGCAGCTTATGGCCCCCCACTAGCGGGAGAAGTACTGAGCAGTTCTTC. Complete variable domain (other parts from reference TRBV5-1 and TRBJ2-1): KAGVTQTPRYLIKTRGQQVTLSCSPISGHRSVSWYQQTPGQGLQFLFEYFSETQRNKGNFPGRFSGRQFSNSRSEMNVSTLELGDSALYLCASSLWPPTSGRSTEQFFGPGTRLTVL.

The chain uses TRBV10-3 and TRBJ1-2, with D unresolved. V lost 4 bases and J 6 bases, leaving 15 bases between the germline ends. The length of the CDR3 is 14 residues. Germline V gene sequence: CDR1 ENHRY, CDR2 SYGVKD. In DNA form, the CDR3 reads TGTGCCATCAGTGTCGAGGGTATAGCGAATGGCTACACCTTC. Protein product: CAISVEGIANGYTF.

The chain recombines TRBV4-2 with TRBJ2-7; D could derive from TRBD1 or TRBD2 (5 bases each). Germline assignment: CDR1 LGHNA and CDR2 YNFKEQ. V lost 0 bases and J lost 6, with 18 bases in between. The CDR3 has 16 amino acids. CDR3 in DNA: TGTGCCAGCAGCCAAGATCGGGGCAGCCGGTCGTCCGAGCAGTACTTC. Translating it yields CASSQDRGSRSSEQYF.

This chain connects TRBV9 to TRBJ2-5; TRBD1 matches at 8 bases. Germline V gene data show CDR1 as SGDLS and CDR2 as YYNGEE. V lost 0 bases to trimming and J lost 3 bases; unmatched junction nucleotides: 4. The CDR3 is made up of 15 amino acids. The CDR3 sequence: CASSVGRTGKETQYF. Written as DNA, the CDR3 is TGTGCCAGCAGCGTAGGGAGGACAGGGAAAGAGACCCAGTACTTC.

This chain uses TRBV7-8 with TRBJ2-7; D gene ambiguous. Germline V gives CDR1 SGHVS, CDR2 FQNEAQ. This CDR3 has 14 residues. Deletions cut 0 bases from V and 6 bases from J, with 12 bases between. DNA of the CDR3: TGTGCCAGCAGCTTAGCAGGCAGGAGAAGCGAGCAGTACTTC. Translation: CASSLAGRRSEQYF.

The chain links TRBV5-1 to TRBJ2-2; 9 nucleotides agree with TRBD2. This CDR3 has 20 amino acids. Germline CDR1 SGHRS, CDR2 YFSETQ. Unmatched junction bases numbered 17, after V lost 2 bases and J lost 3 bases. Here the CDR3 reads CASSLVVETLAGVYTGELFF. CDR3 sequence (DNA): TGCGCCAGCAGCTTAGTCGTTGAAACTTTAGCGGGAGTATACACCGGGGAGCTGTTTTTT.

This clone showed up just once. J is TRBJ1-2 and V is TRBV5-4; tentatively, D is TRBD1 (6 bases). The CDR3 totals 15 residues. Trimming left V 1 base short and J 8 bases short, with 18 bases between. The V gene's germline CDR1 is SGHNT and CDR2 YYREEE (reference sequence). In DNA form, the CDR3 reads TGTGCCAGCAGCTTGAGGGGGGTTAGTAGTTCGGGCTACACCTTC. It yields the protein CASSLRGVSSSGYTF.

This chain uses TRBV29-1 with TRBJ2-7; D is unclear. The germline V gene encodes CDR1 SQVTM and CDR2 ANQGSEA. V was cut by 3 bases and J by 0 bases, with 15 bases left in between. There are 15 residues in the CDR3. The CDR3 loop reads CSVEVSKKSSYEQYF. The CDR3 nucleotides read TGCAGCGTTGAGGTGTCCAAGAAGAGCTCCTACGAGCAGTACTTC.

This clone has a count of ten or more. This chain uses TRBV19 with TRBJ1-5; D perhaps matches TRBD1 (5 bases). Trimming left V 2 bases short and J 2 bases short, with 10 bases between. Germline V gives CDR1 LNHDA, CDR2 SQIVND (reference sequence). The length of the CDR3 is 15 residues. The CDR3 DNA reads as TGTGCCAGTAGTATATATGGGGGAGGCAATCAGCCCCAGCATTTT. This sequence encodes CASSIYGGGNQPQHF.

As for this clone: Other nucleotide sequences in the sample specify the same CDR3. The chain links TRBV9 to TRBJ2-7; D is uncertain. Trimming removed 0 bases at V and 1 base at J, with 5 bases between. Germline V CDR1 and CDR2: SGDLS, YYNGEE. The CDR3 has 13 residues. CDR3 nucleotide sequence: TGTGCCAGCAGCGTAGGATCGTCCTACGAGCAGTACTTC. It yields the protein CASSVGSSYEQYF. Full variable domain (missing parts from reference TRBV9 and TRBJ2-7): DSGVTQTPKHLITATGQRVTLRCSPRSGDLSVYWYQQSLDQGLQFLIQYYNGEERAKGNILERFSAQQFPDLHSELNLSSLELGDSALYFCASSVGSSYEQYFGPGTRLTVT.

The chain carries TRBV6-5 and TRBJ2-3; D gene ambiguous. The CDR3 spans 13 residues. Germline-derived CDR1 and CDR2 are MNHEY and SVGAGI. Trimming pared 6 bases from V and 2 bases from J, leaving 9 bases between. The CDR3 loop reads CASRENPTDTQYF. The CDR3 region has the DNA TGTGCCAGCAGGGAGAACCCCACAGATACGCAGTATTTT.

The CDR3 sequence: CASSVGQGITGELFF. The DNA for the CDR3 is TGTGCCAGCAGTGTAGGACAGGGGATAACCGGGGAGCTGTTTTTT. This sequence joins TRBV2 and TRBJ2-2; 9 bases align to TRBD1. This CDR3 comprises 15 residues. CDR1 is SNHLY and CDR2 is FYNNEI in the germline V gene. J lost 5 bases, V lost 4 bases, and 5 bases had no gene match.

The V and J genes are TRBV5-5 and TRBJ1-2; possible D gene TRBD1, 5 bases. CDR1 is SGHKS and CDR2 is YYEKEE in the germline V gene (reference sequence). The CDR3 length is 13 residues. The V gene lost 4 bases and the J gene lost 4 bases, with 11 bases spanning the gap. DNA for the CDR3: TGTGCCAGCAGCCACCGGAGGGGCTATGGCTACACCTTC. Its protein product is CASSHRRGYGYTF. Drawing the rest from reference TRBV5-5 and TRBJ1-2, the complete variable domain is DAGVTQSPTHLIKTRGQQVTLRCSPISGHKSVSWYQQVLGQGPQFIFQYYEKEERGRGNFPDRFSARQFPNYSSELNVNALLLGDSALYLCASSHRRGYGYTFGSGTRLTVV.